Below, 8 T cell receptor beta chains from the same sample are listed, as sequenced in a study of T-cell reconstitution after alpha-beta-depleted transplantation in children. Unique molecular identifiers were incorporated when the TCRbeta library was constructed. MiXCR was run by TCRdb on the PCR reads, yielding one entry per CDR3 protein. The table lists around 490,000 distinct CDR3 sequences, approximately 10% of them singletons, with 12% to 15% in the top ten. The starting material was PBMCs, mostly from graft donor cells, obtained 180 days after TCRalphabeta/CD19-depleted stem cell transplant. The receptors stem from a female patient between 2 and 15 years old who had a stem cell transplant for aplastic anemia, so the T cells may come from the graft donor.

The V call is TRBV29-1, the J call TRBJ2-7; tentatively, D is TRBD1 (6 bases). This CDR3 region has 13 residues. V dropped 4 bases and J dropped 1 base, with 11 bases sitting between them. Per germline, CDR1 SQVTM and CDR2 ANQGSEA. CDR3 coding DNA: TGCAGCGTTGTACTCCAGGGGTCCTACGAGCAGTACTTC. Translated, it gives CSVVLQGSYEQYF.

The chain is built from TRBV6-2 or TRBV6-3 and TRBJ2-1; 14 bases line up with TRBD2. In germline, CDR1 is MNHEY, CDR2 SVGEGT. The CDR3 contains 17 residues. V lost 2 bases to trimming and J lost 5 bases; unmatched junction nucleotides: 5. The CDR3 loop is CASSYLTSGREDNEQFF. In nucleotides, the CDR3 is TGTGCCAGCAGTTACCTGACTAGCGGGAGGGAAGACAATGAGCAGTTCTTC.

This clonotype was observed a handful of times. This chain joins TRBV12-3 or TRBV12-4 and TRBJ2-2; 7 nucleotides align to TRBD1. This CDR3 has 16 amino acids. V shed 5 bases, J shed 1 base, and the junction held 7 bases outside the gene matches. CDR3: CASSRAGTENTGELFF. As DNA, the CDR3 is TGTGCCAGCAGTCGAGCCGGGACAGAGAACACCGGGGAGCTGTTTTTT.

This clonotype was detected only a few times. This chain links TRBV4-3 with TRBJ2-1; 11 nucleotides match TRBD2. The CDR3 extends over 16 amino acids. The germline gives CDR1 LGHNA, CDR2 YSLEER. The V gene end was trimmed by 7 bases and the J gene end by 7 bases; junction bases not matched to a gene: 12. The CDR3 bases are TGCGCCAGCACCACTAGCGGGAGAGCCGGTTTGAATGAGCAGTTCTTC. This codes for CASTTSGRAGLNEQFF.

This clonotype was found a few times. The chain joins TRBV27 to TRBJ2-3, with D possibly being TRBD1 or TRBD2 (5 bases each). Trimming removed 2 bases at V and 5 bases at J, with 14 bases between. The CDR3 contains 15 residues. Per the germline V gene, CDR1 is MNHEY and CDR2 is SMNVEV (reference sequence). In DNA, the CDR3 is TGTGCCAGCAGTTTAATCTGGACTCAGGGAGATACGCAGTATTTT. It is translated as CASSLIWTQGDTQYF.

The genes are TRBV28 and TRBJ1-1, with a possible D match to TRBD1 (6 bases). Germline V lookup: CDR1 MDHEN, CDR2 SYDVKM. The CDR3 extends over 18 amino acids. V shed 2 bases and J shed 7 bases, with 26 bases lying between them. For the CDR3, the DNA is TGTGCCAGCAGTTTAACCGGCAACCTACGCCAGGGGCGCGGTGAAGCTTTCTTT. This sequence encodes CASSLTGNLRQGRGEAFF.

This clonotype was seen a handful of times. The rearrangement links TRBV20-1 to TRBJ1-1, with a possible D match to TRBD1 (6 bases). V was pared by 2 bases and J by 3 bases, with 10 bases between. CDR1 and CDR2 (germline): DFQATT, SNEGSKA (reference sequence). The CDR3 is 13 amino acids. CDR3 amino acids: CSARTSGDTEAFF. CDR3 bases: TGCAGTGCTAGAACCTCAGGGGACACTGAAGCTTTCTTT.

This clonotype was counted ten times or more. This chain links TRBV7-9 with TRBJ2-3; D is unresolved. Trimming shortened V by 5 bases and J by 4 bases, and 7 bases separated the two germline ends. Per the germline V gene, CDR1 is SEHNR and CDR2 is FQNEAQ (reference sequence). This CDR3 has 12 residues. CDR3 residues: CASSPRPDTQYF. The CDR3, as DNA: TGTGCCAGCAGCCCCCGGCCAGATACGCAGTATTTT.